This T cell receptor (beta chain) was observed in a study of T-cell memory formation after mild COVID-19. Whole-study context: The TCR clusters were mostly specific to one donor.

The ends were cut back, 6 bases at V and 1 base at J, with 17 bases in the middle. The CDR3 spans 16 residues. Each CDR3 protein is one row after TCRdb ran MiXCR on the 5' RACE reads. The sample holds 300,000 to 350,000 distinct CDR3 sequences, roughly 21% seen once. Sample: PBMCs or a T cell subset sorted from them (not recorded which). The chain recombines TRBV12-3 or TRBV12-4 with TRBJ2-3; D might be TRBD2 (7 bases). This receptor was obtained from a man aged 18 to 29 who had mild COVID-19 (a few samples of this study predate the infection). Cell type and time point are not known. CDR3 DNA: TGTGCCAGCAGCTCCGGGGGCGCGGGAGGCACAGATACGCAGTATTTT. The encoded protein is CASSSGGAGGTDTQYF.